This TCR beta chain was recorded in a study of long-term antiretroviral therapy in people with HIV. On the study more broadly: When the earliest samples were collected, ART was typically delayed until CD4 counts fell. Study-level findings and limits: Subsequent to ART, diversity was augmented yet persisted below that of transplant donor controls. Whichever time point was examined, clones expanded before ART dominated the repertoire.

The run of the v3.0 immunoSEQ assay was at survey level. Only in-frame clones appear in the TCRdb table, and some are missing; sequencing was by immunoSEQ multiplex PCR. The repertoire includes under 45,000 clones, over 85% of them detected once, and about 3.5% sits in the top ten. As concerns this clone: Its antigen is currently unknown.

There are 14 residues in the CDR3. The V segment lost 6 bases and the J segment 0 bases; nucleotides outside the gene matches: 5. Per germline, CDR1 MNHNY and CDR2 SVGAGI (reference sequence). Treatment for all HIV-infected participants took place in the United States. The TCR was taken from a woman between 45 and 65 years old with HIV. The specimen was unsorted PBMCs, collected around 5 years after starting antiretroviral therapy. The J gene is TRBJ2-7, the V gene TRBV6-6; 7 bases are a match to TRBD1. In DNA, the CDR3 is TGTGCCAGCAGAGACAGGGAAAGCTCCTACGAGCAGTACTTC. The encoded protein is CASRDRESSYEQYF.